The 8 T cell receptor beta chains in this list originate from one sample, sequenced in a study of T cell responses to AZD1222 COVID-19 vaccine. The protocol was immunoSEQ multiplex PCR, while the TCRdb copy is restricted to in-frame clones and leaves out a portion. The table includes approximately 74,000 clones, roughly 85% detected once. The material sequenced was peripheral blood, taken on day 0 of AZD1222 vaccination. The receptor source for this set is an adult in good health.

The CDR3 DNA is TGTGCCAGCAGGGGGCCCGGGACAGGGCCTAATGAAAAACTGTTTTTT. Protein: CASRGPGTGPNEKLFF. This chain uses TRBV9 with TRBJ1-4; 9 bases are a match to TRBD1. Trimming cost V 5 bases and J 3 bases; bases outside gene matches: 8. This CDR3 is built from 16 residues. Germline CDR1 SGDLS, CDR2 YYNGEE.

The chain joins TRBV7-9 to TRBJ2-1, with 12 bases matching TRBD2. The CDR3 spans 18 residues. Germline loops: CDR1 SEHNR, CDR2 FQNEAQ (reference sequence). V lost 2 bases to trimming and J lost 10 bases; unmatched junction nucleotides: 15. The CDR3 nucleotides are TGTGCCAGCAGCTTACCCACCCGACTAGCGGGAGCTTCTCAAGAGCAGTTCTTC. Translated: CASSLPTRLAGASQEQFF. The variable domain in full, completed from reference TRBV7-9 and TRBJ2-1, reads DTGVSQNPRHKITKRGQNVTFRCDPISEHNRLYWYRQTLGQGPEFLTYFQNEAQLEKSRLLSDRFSAERPKGSFSTLEIQRTEQGDSAMYLCASSLPTRLAGASQEQFFGPGTRLTVL.

This clone has a handful of counts. The chain couples TRBV20-1 to TRBJ1-2, with D perhaps TRBD1 (6 bases). V lost 3 bases and J lost 1, with 21 bases in between. Germline assignment: CDR1 DFQATT and CDR2 SNEGSKA (reference sequence). This CDR3 is built from 17 residues. CDR3 DNA: TGCAGTGCTAGTTCGGTTGCGGGAACAGGGATTAACTATGGCTACACCTTC. This encodes CSASSVAGTGINYGYTF.

The chain employs TRBV6-5 and TRBJ1-2; D remains ambiguous. The CDR3 has 13 residues. Trimming shortened V by 6 bases and J by 4 bases, and 12 bases separated the two germline ends. In germline, CDR1 is MNHEY, CDR2 SVGAGI. In DNA form, the CDR3 reads TGTGCCAGCAGCACCGGACGGACCTATGGCTACACCTTC. Its protein product is CASSTGRTYGYTF.

J is TRBJ2-5 and V is TRBV5-6, with D tentatively TRBD1 (5 bases). Between the trimmed V and J ends, which lost 1 base and 4 bases, there was a span of 8 bases. CDR3 length: 13 amino acids. Germline V gene sequence: CDR1 SGHDT, CDR2 YYEEEE. CDR3 amino acids: CASSLSGIETQYF. CDR3 in DNA: TGTGCCAGCAGCTTGTCAGGGATAGAGACCCAGTACTTC.

The CDR3 nucleotides read TGTGCCAGTAGTATATTCTCCGGGACAACAAATCAGCCCCAGCATTTT. Translation gives CASSIFSGTTNQPQHF. The V gene is TRBV19, the J gene TRBJ1-5, with a possible D match to TRBD1 (6 bases). V lost 2 bases and J 4 bases, leaving 15 bases between the germline ends. This CDR3 comprises 16 residues. Germline-derived CDR1 and CDR2 are LNHDA and SQIVND (reference sequence).

This clone has just a few counts. The chain employs TRBV4-3 and TRBJ1-3; possibly TRBD1 for D (5 bases). CDR1 and CDR2 (germline): LGHNA, YSLEER. The V end was cut by 0 bases, the J end by 4 bases, with 13 bases between. This CDR3 region has 16 residues. The CDR3 protein is CASSQDLRGSGNTIYF. CDR3 in DNA: TGCGCCAGCAGCCAAGACTTGAGGGGATCAGGAAACACCATATATTTT.

V is TRBV2 and J is TRBJ2-7; tentative D call: TRBD1 (5 bases). The CDR3 consists of 15 residues. V dropped 2 bases and J dropped 2 bases, with 13 bases sitting between them. Germline V gene sequence: CDR1 SNHLY, CDR2 FYNNEI. CDR3: CASSEKKTAPYEQYF. The DNA of the CDR3 is TGTGCCAGCAGTGAAAAGAAGACAGCCCCCTACGAGCAGTACTTC.